The clone carrying this T cell receptor beta chain was recorded at least ten times. Its antigen is not known. The data derive from a study of Graves' ophthalmopathy and Graves' hyperthyroidism. From RNA, the CDR3 regions of TCR beta chains were amplified and sequenced. HTBI-primed first-round RT-PCR preceded second-round multiplex PCR. TCRdb reprocessed the multiplex PCR reads with MiXCR, giving one entry per CDR3 protein. The table lists hundreds of thousands of distinct CDR3 sequences, 22% of them singletons. Notes on the study in general: The model reached 70.59% sensitivity and around 72% specificity for predicting ophthalmopathy progression.

CDR1 is SNHLY and CDR2 is FYNNEI in the germline V gene. V was cut by 10 bases and J by 4 bases, with 16 bases left in between. CDR3 length: 13 amino acids. The specimen sequenced was peripheral blood. The chain uses TRBV2 and TRBJ1-1; D unclear. This TCR came from a woman aged 18-29 years with stable Graves' hyperthyroidism. Some clones in this sample may be carry-over from other donors' samples. The CDR3 sequence is CATSAEGFTEAFF. The CDR3 DNA reads TGTGCCACCTCGGCGGAAGGTTTCACTGAAGCTTTCTTT.